This T cell receptor beta chain was observed in a study of regulatory T cells in long-lasting Graves disease. In building TCR beta libraries, iRepertoire HTBI primers were used together with Arm-PCR of CDR3 regions. In the study's own analysis: From all samples, identification returned approximately 14 TRBJ and about 63 TRBV segments. TCRdb re-called the multiplex PCR reads with MiXCR, one entry per CDR3 protein. The V and J calls were not made by the authors but by TCRdb's processing. Of about 460,000 distinct CDR3 sequences in the sample, 14% were seen once. Time point indicated: newly diagnosed GD, antithyroid drugs for less than 3 months. PBMC-extracted RNA yielded the TCR library. The patients included were those that came from an endocrinology department in Xi'an, China. EDTA tubes collected roughly 9 milliliters of peripheral blood. Only a few counts were recorded for this clonotype. The ends were cut back, 1 base at V and 4 bases at J, with 12 bases in the middle. This CDR3 contains 15 residues. The V gene's germline CDR1 is SGHRS and CDR2 YFSETQ.

These sequences were also reported in another study, on T cells in Graves' hyperthyroidism and ophthalmopathy. That work states: The HTBI set primed first-round TCR CDR3 RT-PCR.

The source is a woman in her forties or fifties with Graves disease. Source: peripheral blood mononuclear cells (PBMCs), taken at new diagnosis, from a patient treated with antithyroid drugs. J is TRBJ2-1 and V is TRBV5-1; D is unclear. The DNA of the CDR3 is TGCGCCAGCAGCTTGAGACTTCTGAATTACAATGAGCAGTTCTTC. Translation gives CASSLRLLNYNEQFF.